This TCR beta chain is drawn from a study of T cell repertoires in cytomegalovirus infection. Study background: CMV infection and matching HLA type were both indicated by public TCR beta signatures.

Study outcomes and limitations: Carriers of CMV and the relevant HLA type were discriminated by public TCR beta frequency.

In this sample, this clonotype turned up many times. What it binds is unknown. TCRdb independently ran MiXCR on the reads; one entry per CDR3 protein. The data contain a few hundred thousand distinct CDR3 sequences, around 25% of them seen just once; the ten biggest clones take up roughly 14%. V lost 5 bases and J 0 bases, leaving 9 bases between the germline ends. This CDR3 is built from 14 residues. Germline CDR1 is SGHVS and CDR2 is FQNEAQ. This material consisted of cultured PBMCs, taken from culture after CMV antigen stimulation. The chain carries TRBV7-8 and TRBJ2-3; D is unresolved. This TCR was sampled from a human donor in good health (CMV status not recorded). Some clones in this sample may be carry-over from other donors' samples. DNA for the CDR3: TGTGCCAGCAGCCTGTTAGAGAGCACAGATACGCAGTATTTT. Its protein product is CASSLLESTDTQYF.